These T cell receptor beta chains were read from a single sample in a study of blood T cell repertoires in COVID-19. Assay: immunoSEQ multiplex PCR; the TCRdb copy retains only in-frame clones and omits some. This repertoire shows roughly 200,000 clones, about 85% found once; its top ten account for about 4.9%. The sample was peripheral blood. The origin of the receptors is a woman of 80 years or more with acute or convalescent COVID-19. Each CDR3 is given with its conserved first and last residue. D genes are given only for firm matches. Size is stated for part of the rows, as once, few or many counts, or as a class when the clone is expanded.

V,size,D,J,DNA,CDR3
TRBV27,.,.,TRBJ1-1,TGTGCCAGCAGTTTGAATTCAAAAGGGGACACTGAAGCTTTCTTT,CASSLNSKGDTEAFF
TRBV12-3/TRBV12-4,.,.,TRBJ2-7,TGTGCCAGCAGAAAGACAGACTCCTACGAGCAGTACTTC,CASRKTDSYEQYF
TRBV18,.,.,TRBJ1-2,TGTGCCAGCTCACCTGACAGCTCTTATGGCTACACCTTC,CASSPDSSYGYTF
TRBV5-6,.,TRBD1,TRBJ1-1,TGTGCCAGCAGTCAAATTACCAGGGGGCCTACAGAAGCTTTCTTT,CASSQITRGPTEAFF
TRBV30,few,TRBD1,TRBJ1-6,TGTGCCTGGAGGGACAGGGATAATTCACCCCTCCACTTT,CAWRDRDNSPLHF
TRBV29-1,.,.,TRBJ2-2,TGCAGCGTTGAGGCCCGCACCGGGGAGCTGTTTTTT,CSVEARTGELFF
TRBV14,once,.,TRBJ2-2,TGTGCCAGCAGTGCCGGGCAGGGGGGCACCGGGGAGCTGTTTTTT,CASSAGQGGTGELFF
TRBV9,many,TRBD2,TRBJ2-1,TGTGCCAGCAGCCCCTGGACTAGCGTGGACAATGAGCAGTTCTTC,CASSPWTSVDNEQFF
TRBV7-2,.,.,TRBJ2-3,TGTGCCAGCAGCCCCGGGAGTAGCACAGATACGCAGTATTTT,CASSPGSSTDTQYF
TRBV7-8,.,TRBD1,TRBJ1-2,TGTGCCAGCAGTTTCCAGGGGGAATATGGCTACACCTTC,CASSFQGEYGYTF
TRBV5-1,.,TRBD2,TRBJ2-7,TGCGCCAGCAGCAAGGCCGATTCCAGCGGGAGTGCCCTCGAGCAGTACTTC,CASSKADSSGSALEQYF
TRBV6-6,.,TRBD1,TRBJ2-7,TGTGCCAGCGCTAGGACAGGGGGCCCCTACGAGCAGTACTTC,CASARTGGPYEQYF
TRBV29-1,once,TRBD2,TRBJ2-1,TGCAGCCGGGGGGACGGACCCTACAATGAGCAGTTCTTC,CSRGDGPYNEQFF
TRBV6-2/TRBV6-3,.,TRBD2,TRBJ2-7,TGTGCCAGCAGTTACTTTACCGGGACTAGCTACTACGAGCAGTACTTC,CASSYFTGTSYYEQYF
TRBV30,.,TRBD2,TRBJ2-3,TGTGCCTGGAGTCGGGAGGGGGCTAATAGCGGGGGTAGCACAGATACGCAGTATTTT,CAWSREGANSGGSTDTQYF
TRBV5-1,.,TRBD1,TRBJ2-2,TGCGCCAGCAGCTCCCGACAGGGACGCTTCTCCGGGGAGCTGTTTTTT,CASSSRQGRFSGELFF
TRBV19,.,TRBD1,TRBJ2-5,TGTGCCAGTAGTATCGGACAGGGGCAAGAGACCCAGTACTTC,CASSIGQGQETQYF
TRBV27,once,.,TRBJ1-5,TGTGCCAGCAGTTTATCTGGTAACTTTCCTCAGCATTTT,CASSLSGNFPQHF
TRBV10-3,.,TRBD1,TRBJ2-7,TGTGCCATCAGTGAACTCGGACAGGGAGAGCAGTACTTC,CAISELGQGEQYF
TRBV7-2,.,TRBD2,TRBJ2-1,TGTGCCAGCAGCTTAGCGCTCGCTAGCGGGACATCCTACAATGAGCAGTTCTTC,CASSLALASGTSYNEQFF